This T cell receptor (beta chain) appears in the sequencing data of a study of T cells in tuberculosis. Trimming stripped 0 bases from V and 6 bases from J, with 13 bases between. CDR1 is LNHNV, CDR2 YYDKDF, per germline (reference sequence). The CDR3 is made up of 15 amino acids. Some clones are missing from TCRdb's copy, which holds only in-frame ones; the method was immunoSEQ multiplex PCR. This sample has 55,000 to 60,000 clones; 88% occur once, and the top ten carry around a fifth. After thawing and overnight rest, PBMC were stained with GMM-loaded CD1B tetramer, viability dye and anti-CD3 for sorting. The CD1B tetramers carried C32 glucose monomycolate purified from Rhodococcus equi.

The source is an adult woman with latent tuberculosis. The sample was CD1b-GMM tetramer-negative cells sorted from PBMCs. The gene calls are TRBV15 and TRBJ2-3; no definite D call. The CDR3 loop is CATSRDRFREDTQYF. The CDR3 coding sequence is TGTGCCACCAGCAGAGACAGGTTCAGAGAGGATACGCAGTATTTT. Supplemented by reference TRBV15 and TRBJ2-3, the full variable domain reads DAMVIQNPRYQVTQFGKPVTLSCSQTLNHNVMYWYQQKSSQAPKLLFHYYDKDFNNEADTPDNFQSRRPNTSFCFLDIRSPGLGDTAMYLCATSRDRFREDTQYFGPGTRLTVL.